This is a list of T cell receptor beta chains from one sample in a study of cytotoxic CD8 clonotypes in ibrutinib-treated CLL. TCRdb's table, derived via immunoSEQ multiplex PCR, lists solely in-frame clones and lacks some. Here the sample spans some 200,000 clones, about three quarters being singletons. The starting material was PBMCs, obtained after 12 months of ibrutinib treatment. These receptors all stem from a human donor with chronic lymphocytic leukemia. The CDR3 runs from the conserved cysteine through the conserved F or W. The D gene is left open where the match is weak.

NA TRBJ2-1 TRBV25-1 TGTGCCAGCATCGGACCCCGGCGGGAGCAGTTCTTC CASIGPRREQFF
TRBD1 TRBJ1-2 TRBV18 TGTGCCAGCTCACCGACAGGGGCCAGTTACTATGGCTACACCTTC CASSPTGASYYGYTF
NA TRBJ1-1 TRBV30 TGTGCCTGGAGTGGATTGACAGGCTTGAACACTGAAGCTTTCTTT CAWSGLTGLNTEAFF
TRBD2 TRBJ2-1 TRBV4-2 TGTGCCAGCAGCCAAGCACTAGCGGGAGTGGGCAATGAGCAGTTCTTC CASSQALAGVGNEQFF
NA TRBJ1-6 TRBV5-5 TGTGCCAGCAGCTTGGGGGAGGGTAATTCACCCCTCCACTTT CASSLGEGNSPLHF
NA TRBJ1-5 TRBV5-6 TGTGCCAGCAGCTCCGGACAGACCCTCAATCAGCCCCAGCATTTT CASSSGQTLNQPQHF
TRBD2 TRBJ2-3 TRBV11-3 TGTGCCAGCAGCTTCATAGCGGGAGATACGCAGTATTTT CASSFIAGDTQYF
NA TRBJ1-5 TRBV28 TGTGCCAGCAGGACCCCTGGGGACATTAGCAATCAGCCCCAGCATTTT CASRTPGDISNQPQHF
NA TRBJ1-2 TRBV30 TGTGCCTGGAGTGTACAAGGGGCCCTTAAACTTTATGGCTACACCTTC CAWSVQGALKLYGYTF
TRBD1 TRBJ1-2 TRBV2 TGTGCCAGCAGTCCCCGGGACAGGGTCGGGAATGGCTACACCTTC CASSPRDRVGNGYTF
NA TRBJ2-7 TRBV30 TGTGCCCAAGGAGGGGGGGGTGAGCAGTACTTC CAQGGGGEQYF
NA TRBJ1-4 TRBV7-9 TGTGCCAGCAGCTTAGTATTGGTGGGAAGGAATGAAAAACTGTTTTTT CASSLVLVGRNEKLFF
NA TRBJ2-1 TRBV9 TGTGCCAGCAACCCGGGAGCGACTTCCTACAATGAGCAGTTCTTC CASNPGATSYNEQFF
NA TRBJ1-1 TRBV18 TGTGCCAGCTTGAGGGGGATAGGACACAACACTGAAGCTTTCTTT CASLRGIGHNTEAFF